These T cell receptor beta chains were read from a single sample in a study of CD8+CD57+ T cells in acquired aplastic anemia. TCRdb re-analysed the reads in MiXCR, keeping a single row per CDR3 protein. The sample records about 160,000 distinct CDR3 sequences, 71% being singletons. Sequenced input: sorted CD4+, CD8+, or CD8+CD57+ T cells (not recorded which) from PBMCs. Receptors were obtained from a human donor with aplastic anemia. Each CDR3 is given with its conserved first and last residue. D genes are given only for firm matches. For some rows the clone size is stated as once, few or many, or as a class when expanded; others skip it.

d_call: TRBD2
clone_size: -
j_call: TRBJ2-7
v_call: TRBV2
cdr3_nt: TGTGCCAGCGTGCGGGGGTTAAGCAACGAGCAGTACTTC
cdr3_aa: CASVRGLSNEQYF

d_call: -
clone_size: -
j_call: TRBJ2-3
v_call: TRBV7-9
cdr3_nt: TGTGCCAGCAGCCCTGGGGGTGCGCAGTATTTT
cdr3_aa: CASSPGGAQYF

d_call: -
clone_size: -
j_call: TRBJ2-7
v_call: TRBV9
cdr3_nt: TGTGCCAGCAGCCCCAGGACAGTAGTTAGCGAGCAGTACTTC
cdr3_aa: CASSPRTVVSEQYF

d_call: TRBD2
clone_size: few
j_call: TRBJ2-1
v_call: TRBV4-1
cdr3_nt: TGCGCCAGCAGCCAAGAAGTAGCGGGGAATTACAATGAGCAGTTCTTC
cdr3_aa: CASSQEVAGNYNEQFF

d_call: TRBD1
clone_size: -
j_call: TRBJ1-5
v_call: TRBV19
cdr3_nt: TGTGCCAGTAGTACAGGGGGTAACAGCAATCAGCCCCAGCATTTT
cdr3_aa: CASSTGGNSNQPQHF

d_call: -
clone_size: many
j_call: TRBJ2-1
v_call: TRBV5-6
cdr3_nt: TGTGCCAGCAGTTTCAGGGGTAACAATGAGCAGTTCTTC
cdr3_aa: CASSFRGNNEQFF

d_call: -
clone_size: few
j_call: TRBJ1-1
v_call: TRBV5-5
cdr3_nt: TGCGCCAGCAGCTTGGACGGGGGCACTGAAGCTTTCTTT
cdr3_aa: CASSLDGGTEAFF

d_call: TRBD1
clone_size: -
j_call: TRBJ1-6
v_call: TRBV7-3
cdr3_nt: TGTGCCAGCAGCTTAGGGACAGGGGATTCACCCCTCCACTTT
cdr3_aa: CASSLGTGDSPLHF

d_call: -
clone_size: -
j_call: TRBJ2-7
v_call: TRBV20-1
cdr3_nt: TGCAGTGCTTGGCCCCCTCCATCCTACGAGCAGTACTTC
cdr3_aa: CSAWPPPSYEQYF

d_call: -
clone_size: -
j_call: TRBJ1-2
v_call: TRBV29-1
cdr3_nt: TGCAGCGTTGACAGCGCCGTCTATGGCTACACCTTC
cdr3_aa: CSVDSAVYGYTF

d_call: TRBD1
clone_size: many
j_call: TRBJ1-1
v_call: TRBV7-9
cdr3_nt: TGTGCCAGCAGCCCGGGACAGGGGACCACTGAAGCTTTCTTT
cdr3_aa: CASSPGQGTTEAFF

d_call: -
clone_size: -
j_call: TRBJ1-1
v_call: TRBV7-2
cdr3_nt: TGTGCCAGCAGACGCTGGCAGGGGAACACTGAAGCTTTCTTT
cdr3_aa: CASRRWQGNTEAFF

d_call: TRBD1
clone_size: -
j_call: TRBJ2-7
v_call: TRBV2
cdr3_nt: TGTGCCAGCAGTTACTCGAGCCGACAGGGGTCGTACGAGCAGTACTTC
cdr3_aa: CASSYSSRQGSYEQYF

d_call: -
clone_size: once
j_call: TRBJ1-1
v_call: TRBV20-1
cdr3_nt: TGCAGTGCTGGGGGCACCCGGAACACTGAAGCTTTCTTT
cdr3_aa: CSAGGTRNTEAFF

d_call: -
clone_size: -
j_call: TRBJ2-1
v_call: TRBV24-1
cdr3_nt: TGTGCCACCAGTGACACAGATAGCTCCTACAATGAGCAGTTCTTC
cdr3_aa: CATSDTDSSYNEQFF

d_call: TRBD2
clone_size: -
j_call: TRBJ2-5
v_call: TRBV20-1
cdr3_nt: TGCAGTGCTAGAATGAGCGGGAGGGCCCTGAAGGGCCAAGAGACCCAGTACTTC
cdr3_aa: CSARMSGRALKGQETQYF

d_call: -
clone_size: -
j_call: TRBJ1-1
v_call: TRBV7-9
cdr3_nt: TGTGCCAGCAGCCCTTACGAGAGGAACACTGAAGCTTTCTTT
cdr3_aa: CASSPYERNTEAFF

d_call: TRBD2
clone_size: many
j_call: TRBJ2-3
v_call: TRBV6-4
cdr3_nt: TGTGCCAGCAGTGAGCGGGGGGGATCCACAGATACGCAGTATTTT
cdr3_aa: CASSERGGSTDTQYF

d_call: -
clone_size: -
j_call: TRBJ2-3
v_call: TRBV20-1
cdr3_nt: TGCAGTGCCCCAGCTGACGGGGGAGGATCAGATACGCAGTATTTT
cdr3_aa: CSAPADGGGSDTQYF

d_call: -
clone_size: few
j_call: TRBJ2-7
v_call: TRBV11-3
cdr3_nt: TGTGCCAGCAGCCAAGACGGGAAGAGAGAGCAGTACTTC
cdr3_aa: CASSQDGKREQYF

d_call: -
clone_size: once
j_call: TRBJ2-2
v_call: TRBV6-4
cdr3_nt: TGTGCCAGCAGTGCCGGGAGCACCGGGGAGCTGTTCTTC
cdr3_aa: CASSAGSTGELFF

d_call: -
clone_size: -
j_call: TRBJ1-3
v_call: TRBV10-3
cdr3_nt: TGTGCCATCACTATGACTGGAAACACCATATATTTT
cdr3_aa: CAITMTGNTIYF

d_call: TRBD2
clone_size: -
j_call: TRBJ2-1
v_call: TRBV20-1
cdr3_nt: TGCAGTGCTAGACTAGCGGGGGGGCCGCGAGAGCAGTTCTTC
cdr3_aa: CSARLAGGPREQFF

d_call: TRBD1
clone_size: -
j_call: TRBJ1-6
v_call: TRBV10-3
cdr3_nt: TGTGCCATCAGGGCCGGACAGGGGGATTCACCCCTCCACTTT
cdr3_aa: CAIRAGQGDSPLHF

d_call: -
clone_size: -
j_call: TRBJ2-7
v_call: TRBV6-5
cdr3_nt: TGTGCCAGCAGTTTTGGGTACGAGCAGTACTTC
cdr3_aa: CASSFGYEQYF

d_call: TRBD1
clone_size: -
j_call: TRBJ1-1
v_call: TRBV7-3
cdr3_nt: TGTGCCAGCAGCTTAGCGGGAACAGGGGTAGGGGCTTTCTTT
cdr3_aa: CASSLAGTGVGAFF

d_call: TRBD1
clone_size: -
j_call: TRBJ2-3
v_call: TRBV10-3
cdr3_nt: TGTGCCATCAGTGTCGGAGCGTCTGGGACAGGCACAGATACGCAGTATTTT
cdr3_aa: CAISVGASGTGTDTQYF

d_call: -
clone_size: -
j_call: TRBJ1-4
v_call: TRBV7-9
cdr3_nt: TGTGCCAGCAGCTTATTTAATGAAAAACTGTTTTTT
cdr3_aa: CASSLFNEKLFF

d_call: -
clone_size: -
j_call: TRBJ1-1
v_call: TRBV10-3
cdr3_nt: TGTGCCATCAGTGATCTAGGAAACACTGAAGCTTTCTTT
cdr3_aa: CAISDLGNTEAFF

d_call: -
clone_size: -
j_call: TRBJ1-1
v_call: TRBV7-8
cdr3_nt: TGTGCCAGCAGCTCCGGTGAAGGTATTACACATAATTCCTTT
cdr3_aa: CASSSGEGITHNSF

d_call: -
clone_size: once
j_call: TRBJ1-5
v_call: TRBV6-6
cdr3_nt: TGTGCCAGCAGTTACCAGGGCGAGCCCCAGCATTTT
cdr3_aa: CASSYQGEPQHF

d_call: -
clone_size: -
j_call: TRBJ1-1
v_call: TRBV5-1
cdr3_nt: TGCGCCAGCAGCTTGGCAGTTGGCCTCAGCTTCTTT
cdr3_aa: CASSLAVGLSFF

d_call: TRBD2
clone_size: -
j_call: TRBJ2-1
v_call: TRBV5-1
cdr3_nt: TGCGCCAGCAGCTTGGCGCTAGCGGGGAACAATGATCAGTTCTTC
cdr3_aa: CASSLALAGNNDQFF

d_call: -
clone_size: -
j_call: TRBJ1-5
v_call: TRBV10-2
cdr3_nt: TGCGCCAGCAGTTTATCAAAGATTAGCAATCAGCCCCAGCATTTT
cdr3_aa: CASSLSKISNQPQHF

d_call: -
clone_size: -
j_call: TRBJ1-2
v_call: TRBV9
cdr3_nt: TGTGCCAGCAGCGTAAAGGAACATTCAATCTATGGCTACACCTTC
cdr3_aa: CASSVKEHSIYGYTF

d_call: TRBD2
clone_size: -
j_call: TRBJ2-2
v_call: TRBV10-3
cdr3_nt: TGTGCCATCTCCCGGACTAGCGGGGGTGAGAACACCGGGGAGCTGTTTTTT
cdr3_aa: CAISRTSGGENTGELFF

d_call: TRBD1
clone_size: -
j_call: TRBJ2-7
v_call: TRBV20-1
cdr3_nt: TGCAGTGCTAGTCCCGGGACAGGGAGTTCCTACGAGCAGTACTTC
cdr3_aa: CSASPGTGSSYEQYF

d_call: TRBD1
clone_size: -
j_call: TRBJ1-2
v_call: TRBV4-3
cdr3_nt: TGCGCCAGCAGCCAAGATAACAGGGGTAACTATGGCTACACCTTC
cdr3_aa: CASSQDNRGNYGYTF

d_call: TRBD1
clone_size: -
j_call: TRBJ1-5
v_call: TRBV7-9
cdr3_nt: TGTGCCAGCAGCGGGACAGGGCCAATTAATCAGCCCCAGCATTTT
cdr3_aa: CASSGTGPINQPQHF

d_call: -
clone_size: -
j_call: TRBJ1-4
v_call: TRBV20-1
cdr3_nt: TGCAGTGGTATCGGAAAAAATGAAAAACTGTTTTTT
cdr3_aa: CSGIGKNEKLFF

d_call: -
clone_size: -
j_call: TRBJ1-4
v_call: TRBV12-3/TRBV12-4
cdr3_nt: TGTGCCAGCAGCTCGGACATGACTGAAAAACTGTTTTTT
cdr3_aa: CASSSDMTEKLFF

d_call: TRBD1
clone_size: -
j_call: TRBJ1-6
v_call: TRBV2
cdr3_nt: TGTGCCAGCAGCCCCCGCCTGGGAGGGGGCGGTCTGCACGGTTCACCCCTCCACTTT
cdr3_aa: CASSPRLGGGGLHGSPLHF

d_call: TRBD1
clone_size: -
j_call: TRBJ1-6
v_call: TRBV27
cdr3_nt: TGTGCCAGCAGCTCCCCAAACAGGGGTAATAATTCACCCCTCCACTTT
cdr3_aa: CASSSPNRGNNSPLHF

d_call: -
clone_size: -
j_call: TRBJ2-1
v_call: TRBV5-8
cdr3_nt: TGTGCCAGCAGCTTCCAAAGTGGGGCCTACAATGAGCAGTTCTTC
cdr3_aa: CASSFQSGAYNEQFF

d_call: -
clone_size: -
j_call: TRBJ1-4
v_call: TRBV5-8
cdr3_nt: TGTGCCAGCAGCTTATTCGTCAGGGGTGGGGAAAAACTGTTTTTT
cdr3_aa: CASSLFVRGGEKLFF

d_call: -
clone_size: -
j_call: TRBJ2-3
v_call: TRBV5-8
cdr3_nt: TGTGCCAGCAGCTTGGACAGGAAGCCAGATACGCAGTATTTT
cdr3_aa: CASSLDRKPDTQYF

d_call: -
clone_size: -
j_call: TRBJ2-7
v_call: TRBV6-5
cdr3_nt: TGTGCCAGCAGTTACTCAGGGGGGACCTACGAGCAGTACTTC
cdr3_aa: CASSYSGGTYEQYF

d_call: TRBD1
clone_size: -
j_call: TRBJ2-3
v_call: TRBV24-1
cdr3_nt: TGTGCCACCAGGGGACAGGAGGGCACAGATACGCAGTATTTT
cdr3_aa: CATRGQEGTDTQYF

d_call: -
clone_size: -
j_call: TRBJ1-2
v_call: TRBV20-1
cdr3_nt: TGCAGTGCCCCCCCCGGGGAGGGCTATGGCTACACCTTC
cdr3_aa: CSAPPGEGYGYTF

d_call: -
clone_size: -
j_call: TRBJ1-3
v_call: TRBV9
cdr3_nt: TGTGCCAGCAGCGTAGGTGGTGAAAACACCATATATTTT
cdr3_aa: CASSVGGENTIYF

d_call: -
clone_size: -
j_call: TRBJ2-7
v_call: TRBV3-1
cdr3_nt: TGTGCCAGCAGCCCTGGACACCTTGTCTACGAGCAGTACTTC
cdr3_aa: CASSPGHLVYEQYF

d_call: -
clone_size: few
j_call: TRBJ2-7
v_call: TRBV12-3/TRBV12-4
cdr3_nt: TGTGCCAGCAGAGAGGGACAACGCTACGAGCAGTACTTC
cdr3_aa: CASREGQRYEQYF

d_call: -
clone_size: -
j_call: TRBJ1-3
v_call: TRBV14
cdr3_nt: TGTGCCAGCAGCCCGTTAGGACCGCACTCTGGAAACACCATATATTTT
cdr3_aa: CASSPLGPHSGNTIYF

d_call: -
clone_size: -
j_call: TRBJ2-1
v_call: TRBV15
cdr3_nt: TGTGCCACCAGCAGACCGTCCCGGGACCGGTTCTTC
cdr3_aa: CATSRPSRDRFF

d_call: TRBD2
clone_size: -
j_call: TRBJ2-5
v_call: TRBV5-1
cdr3_nt: TGCGCCAGCAGCTCGGCGGGACTAGCATCTCAAGAGACCCAGTACTTC
cdr3_aa: CASSSAGLASQETQYF

d_call: -
clone_size: once
j_call: TRBJ2-7
v_call: TRBV19
cdr3_nt: TGTGCCAGTAGTATGGCCAGGAGCTCCTACGAGCAGTACTTC
cdr3_aa: CASSMARSSYEQYF

d_call: -
clone_size: -
j_call: TRBJ1-1
v_call: TRBV29-1
cdr3_nt: TGCAGCGCCCGAAAGGGGTCGGACACTGAAGCTTTCTTT
cdr3_aa: CSARKGSDTEAFF